This T cell receptor beta chain was recovered during a study of tumor-infiltrating lymphocytes in oesophageal squamous cell carcinoma. V gave up 7 bases and J gave up 3 bases, with 19 bases separating them. The CDR3 spans 16 residues. TCRdb redid the calling of the PCR reads with MiXCR, one entry per CDR3 protein. The data contain about 18,000 distinct CDR3 sequences, around two fifths of them singletons. By share, this clonotype counts as medium-sized. The specimen sequenced was esophageal tumor tissue. The V gene is TRBV6-7, the J gene TRBJ2-1; D unresolved. TRBV6-7 qualifies as an ORF whose function is uncertain. The source is a male donor with esophageal squamous cell carcinoma. CDR3 amino acids: CASTTIEYGFYNEQFF. In DNA form, the CDR3 reads TGTGCCAGCACCACAATCGAATACGGGTTCTACAATGAGCAGTTCTTC.